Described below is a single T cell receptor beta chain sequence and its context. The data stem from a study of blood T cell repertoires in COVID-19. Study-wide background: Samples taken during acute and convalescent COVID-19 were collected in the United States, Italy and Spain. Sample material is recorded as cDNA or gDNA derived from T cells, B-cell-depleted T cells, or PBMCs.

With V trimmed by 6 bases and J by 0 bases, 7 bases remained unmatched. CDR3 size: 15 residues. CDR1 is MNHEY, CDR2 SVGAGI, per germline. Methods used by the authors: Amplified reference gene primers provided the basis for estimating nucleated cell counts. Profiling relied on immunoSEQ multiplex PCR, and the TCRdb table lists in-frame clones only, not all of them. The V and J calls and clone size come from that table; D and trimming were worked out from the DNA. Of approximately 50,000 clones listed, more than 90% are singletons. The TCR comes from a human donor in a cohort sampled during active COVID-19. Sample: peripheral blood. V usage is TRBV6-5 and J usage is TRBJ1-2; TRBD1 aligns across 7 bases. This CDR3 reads CASRPQGRANYGYTF. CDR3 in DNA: TGTGCCAGCAGACCACAGGGGCGAGCTAACTATGGCTACACCTTC.